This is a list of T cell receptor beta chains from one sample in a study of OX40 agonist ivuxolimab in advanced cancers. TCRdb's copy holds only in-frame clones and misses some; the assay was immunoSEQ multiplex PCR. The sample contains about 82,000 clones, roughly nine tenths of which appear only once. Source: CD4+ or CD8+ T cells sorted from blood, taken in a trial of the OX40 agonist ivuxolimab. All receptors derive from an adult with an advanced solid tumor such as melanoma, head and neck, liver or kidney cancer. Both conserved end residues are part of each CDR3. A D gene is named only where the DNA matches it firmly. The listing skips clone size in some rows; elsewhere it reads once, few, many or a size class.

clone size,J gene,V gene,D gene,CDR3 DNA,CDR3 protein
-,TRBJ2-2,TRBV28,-,TGTGCCAGCAGTTCCAGGGGATACACCGGGGAGCTGTTTTTT,CASSSRGYTGELFF
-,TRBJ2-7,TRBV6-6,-,TGTGCCAGCAGACGGGACTTCTACGAGCAGTACTTC,CASRRDFYEQYF
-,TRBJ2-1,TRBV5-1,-,TGCGCCAGCAGCTTGGGGACAGGAGGGGGCGCTCACAATGAGCAGTTCTTC,CASSLGTGGGAHNEQFF
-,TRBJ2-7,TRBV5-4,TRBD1,TGTGCCAGCAGCTTGGTAGGACAGGGGGCCCGGGAGCAGTACTTC,CASSLVGQGAREQYF
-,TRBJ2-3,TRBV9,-,TGTGCCAGCAGTATTTCAATTGGGGCTGACACAGATACGCAGTATTTT,CASSISIGADTDTQYF
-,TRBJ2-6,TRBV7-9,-,TGTGCCAGCAGCTCCTCGGGACACGGATCCTCTGGGGCCAACGTCCTGACTTTC,CASSSSGHGSSGANVLTF
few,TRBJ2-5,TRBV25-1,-,TGTGCCAGCAGTGAATCTGAGACCCAGTACTTC,CASSESETQYF
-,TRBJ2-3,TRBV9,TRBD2,TGTGCCAGCAGCGTAGCTCTACCGGGAGGGGGCACAGATACGCAGTATTTT,CASSVALPGGGTDTQYF
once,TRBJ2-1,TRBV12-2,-,TGTGCAAGTCGCTTAACCCACGGGTCCAATGAGCAGTTCTTC,CASRLTHGSNEQFF
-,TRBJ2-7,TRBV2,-,TGTGCCAGCAGGTCCTCCTACGAGCAGTACTTC,CASRSSYEQYF
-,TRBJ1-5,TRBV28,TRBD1,TGTGCCAGCAGTTTGGGGGACAGGACCCAGCCCCAGCATTTT,CASSLGDRTQPQHF
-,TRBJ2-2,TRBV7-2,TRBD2,TGTGCCAGCAGCTTAGCAGGTCTAGCGGTCACCGGGGAGCTGTTTTTT,CASSLAGLAVTGELFF
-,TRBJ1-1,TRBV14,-,TGTGCCAGCAGCCATCATCTTCTCGGGGGACTCACTGAAGCTTTCTTT,CASSHHLLGGLTEAFF
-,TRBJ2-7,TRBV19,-,TGTGCCAGAGGGGCGAGCGGACCCTACGAGCAGTACTTC,CARGASGPYEQYF
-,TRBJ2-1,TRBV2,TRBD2,TGTGCCAGCAGGTTCGGGACTACCCCTTACAATGAGCAGTTCTTC,CASRFGTTPYNEQFF
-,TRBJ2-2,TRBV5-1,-,TGCGCCAGCAGCTTGGACCGAGGAACGGGCGGGGAGCTGTTTTTT,CASSLDRGTGGELFF
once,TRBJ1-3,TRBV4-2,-,TGTGCCAGCAGCCAAGATGCGGGGAGAGGCTCTGGAAACACCATATATTTT,CASSQDAGRGSGNTIYF
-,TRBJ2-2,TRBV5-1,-,TGCGCCAGCGTGGGAGCTAGGGTGGGGACCACTACCGGGGAGCTGTTTTTT,CASVGARVGTTTGELFF
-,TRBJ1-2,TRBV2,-,TGTGCCAGCAGTTTAAGGACTTACCGATGGACCTATGGCTACACCTTC,CASSLRTYRWTYGYTF
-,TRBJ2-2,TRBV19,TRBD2,TGTGCCAGTAAACTAGCGAGGAACACCGGGGAGCTGTTTTTT,CASKLARNTGELFF
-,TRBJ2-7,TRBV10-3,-,TGTGCCATCAGGGGGACAAGCTCCTACGAGCAGTACTTC,CAIRGTSSYEQYF
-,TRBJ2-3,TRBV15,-,TGTGCCACCAGCAGACGGCAGGGAGTGACAGATACGCAGTATTTT,CATSRRQGVTDTQYF
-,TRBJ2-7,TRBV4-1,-,TGCGCCAGCAGCCAAGATTGGGCGGGCAGTTATGACGAGCAGTACTTC,CASSQDWAGSYDEQYF
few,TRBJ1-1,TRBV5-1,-,TGCGCCAGCAGCGTCGACGGGAACACTGAAGCTTTCTTT,CASSVDGNTEAFF
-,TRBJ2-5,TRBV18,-,TGTGCCAGCTCACCTAGGGAAACCGGCGAGACCCAGTACTTC,CASSPRETGETQYF
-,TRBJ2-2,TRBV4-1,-,TGCGCCAGCAGCCAAGAGTCGAGAGACACCGGGGAGCTGTTTTTT,CASSQESRDTGELFF
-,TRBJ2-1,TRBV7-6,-,TGTGCCAGCAGCTTAGATCGCCTCTCCTACAATGAGCAGTTCTTC,CASSLDRLSYNEQFF
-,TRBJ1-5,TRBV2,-,TGTGCCAGCAGGGCCGACAGGTTCGGTAATCAGCCCCAGCATTTT,CASRADRFGNQPQHF
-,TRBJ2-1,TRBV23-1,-,TGCGCCAGCAGTCAATCGAACAGAAACTCCTACAATGAGCAGTTCTTC,CASSQSNRNSYNEQFF
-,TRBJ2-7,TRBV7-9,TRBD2,TGTGCCAGCAGCCGTTGGGCTAGCGGGAGGAACTACGAGCAGTACTTC,CASSRWASGRNYEQYF
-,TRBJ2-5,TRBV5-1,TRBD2,TGCGCCAGCAGCTTGGCCCCAAGGAGCGGGAGTGGGGAAGAGACCCAGTACTTC,CASSLAPRSGSGEETQYF
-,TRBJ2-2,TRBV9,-,TGTGCCAGCAGCCCGGGGGCGGGAGTGTCCGGGGAGCTGTTTTTT,CASSPGAGVSGELFF
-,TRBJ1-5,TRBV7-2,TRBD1,TGTGCCAGCAGCTCACAGGGGGCCCAGCCCCAGCATTTT,CASSSQGAQPQHF
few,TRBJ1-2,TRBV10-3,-,TGTGCCATCAGTGAGTCAAACTATGGCTACACCTTC,CAISESNYGYTF
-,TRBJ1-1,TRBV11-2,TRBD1,TGTGCCAGCAGCTTATACAGGGGGCAGAACACTGAAGCTTTCTTT,CASSLYRGQNTEAFF
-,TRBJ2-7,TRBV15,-,TGTGCCACCAGCTCCGGGACAACCTCCTACGAGCAGTACTTC,CATSSGTTSYEQYF
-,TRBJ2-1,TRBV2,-,TGTGCCAGCAGTGAAGAGGGACGGGACTCCTACAATGAGCAGTTCTTC,CASSEEGRDSYNEQFF
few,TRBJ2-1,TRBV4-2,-,TGTGCCAGCAGCCCCCAGGCAGATGAGCAGTTCTTC,CASSPQADEQFF
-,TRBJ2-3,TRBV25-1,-,TGTGCCAGCAGTGAATACACCGGGACACACTACACAGATACGCAGTATTTT,CASSEYTGTHYTDTQYF
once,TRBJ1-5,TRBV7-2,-,TGTGCCAGTCACAGGTATAATCAGCCCCAGCATTTT,CASHRYNQPQHF
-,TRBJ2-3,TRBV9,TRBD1,TGTGCCAGCAACGGACAGGGGGCTACAGATACGCAGTATTTT,CASNGQGATDTQYF
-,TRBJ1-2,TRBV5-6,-,TGTGCCAGCAGCTCCACCGGGGCCGCTGGCTATGGCTACACCTTC,CASSSTGAAGYGYTF
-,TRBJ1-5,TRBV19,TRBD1,TGTGCCAGTAGAAGCGACAGGGGGTACAATCAGCCCCAGCATTTT,CASRSDRGYNQPQHF
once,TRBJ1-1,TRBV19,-,TGTGCCAGTAGTATCGGAGCTGAAGCTTTCTTT,CASSIGAEAFF
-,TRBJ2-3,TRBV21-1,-,TGTGCCAGCACCACTTCTACCGGACACAGGTCTCCGCATACGCAGTATTTT,CASTTSTGHRSPHTQYF